Below, one T cell receptor (beta chain) is given with its context. Its antigen is unidentified. This specimen belongs to a study of cytomegalovirus exposure and HLA in healthy donors. Study-level findings and limits: Rarity characterized most TCR sequences, yet some public TCRs appeared in many donors. In a later analysis, HLA-associated beta chains showed higher expansion and lower generation probabilities than comparable chains. Within an earlier analysis, most TCR beta V segments proved productive either about 87% or about 30% of the time.

Both 60 Vbeta primers and 13 Jbeta primers went into the PCR. The data were produced by immunoSEQ multiplex PCR, yet TCRdb's version contains in-frame clones alone and is incomplete. The sample contains 40,000 or so clones, around 68% of which appear only once. Trimming shortened V by 0 bases and J by 2 bases, and 10 bases separated the two germline ends. CDR1 and CDR2 from the germline V gene are MGHRA and YSYEKL. The CDR3 loop spans 15 amino acids. The source is a man between 35 and 55 years old in good health and CMV-seronegative. The chain recombines TRBV4-1 with TRBJ1-1; D call uncertain. Sequencing was performed on PBMCs. As DNA, the CDR3 is TGCGCCAGCAGCCAAGAGCACAGAGAAAACACTGAAGCTTTCTTT. This encodes CASSQEHRENTEAFF.